The 27 T cell receptor beta chains listed next were all sequenced from one sample in a study of shared clonotypes between healthy human individuals. Libraries were prepared by immunoSEQ multiplex PCR; TCRdb keeps only in-frame clonotypes and omits some of them. The sample holds over 2 million clones, around 92% seen once. Sequenced material: naive CD4+ T cells from PBMCs. Subset meaning: CD45RA+ positively selected. These receptors came from a man younger than 30 in good health. Some clones in this sample may be carry-over from other donors' samples.

In this sample, this clone turned up once. The V gene is TRBV11-3, the J gene TRBJ2-1, with D perhaps matching TRBD1 or TRBD2 (5 bases each). The V and J ends lost 3 bases and 0 bases respectively, with 9 bases between them. This CDR3 spans 15 amino acids. Germline CDR1 and CDR2: SGHNT and YENEEA. CDR3: CASSLGDSSYNEQFF. Written as DNA, the CDR3 is TGTGCCAGCAGCTTGGGGGATAGCTCCTACAATGAGCAGTTCTTC.

To note about this clone: The identical CDR3 is also encoded by other nucleotide sequences in the sample. CDR3 sequence (DNA): TGTGCCAGCAGTTTAACTAGCGGTTACACAGATACGCAGTATTTT. Translated: CASSLTSGYTDTQYF. V usage is TRBV28 and J usage is TRBJ2-3, with 8 bases fitting TRBD2. The CDR3 runs to 15 residues. Germline CDR1 is MDHEN and CDR2 is SYDVKM. After removal of 2 bases from V and 2 bases from J, the junction contained 3 bases not matched to a gene.

The rearrangement uses TRBV5-5 and TRBJ2-7, with TRBD2 matching over 9 bases. The length of the CDR3 is 18 residues. J gave up 7 bases and V 4 bases, and 21 bases lay outside the gene matches. Germline loops: CDR1 SGHKS, CDR2 YYEKEE (reference sequence). The CDR3: CASSLRAGSLAGPGEQYF. The CDR3 DNA follows: TGTGCCAGCAGCCTGAGGGCAGGGTCACTAGCGGGCCCGGGTGAGCAGTACTTC.

The chain employs TRBV25-1 and TRBJ1-1, with TRBD1 matching 11 bases. Trimming removed 3 bases from V and 4 bases from J; junction bases left unmatched: 4. The CDR3 spans 15 residues. The germline V gene has CDR1 MGHDK and CDR2 SYGVNS. Here the CDR3 DNA reads TGTGCCAGCAGTGACCCCGGGACAGGGGGCACTGAAGCTTTCTTT. Its protein product is CASSDPGTGGTEAFF.

The rearrangement joins TRBV18 to TRBJ2-7, with 10 nucleotides matching TRBD2. This CDR3 is built from 17 residues. The trim removed 3 bases at V and 4 bases at J, leaving 12 bases unmatched. The V gene's germline CDR1 is KGHSH and CDR2 LQKENI. The CDR3 region is CASSPTSASGRTYEQYF. Here the CDR3 DNA reads TGTGCCAGCTCACCGACGAGCGCTAGCGGGAGAACGTACGAGCAGTACTTC.

J is TRBJ2-7 and V is TRBV7-3, with TRBD2 matching over 13 bases. This CDR3 is built from 17 residues. Germline values: CDR1 SGHTA, CDR2 FQGTGA. The trim removed 5 bases at V and 1 base at J, leaving 8 bases unmatched. The CDR3 DNA reads as TGTGCCAGCAGCAAACCGGGACTAGCGGGGAAATCCTACGAGCAGTACTTC. Translating gives CASSKPGLAGKSYEQYF.

V gene TRBV6-1 combines with J gene TRBJ1-5; D not certain. This CDR3 spans 14 amino acids. V shed 2 bases and J shed 7 bases, with 12 bases lying between them. The V gene's germline CDR1 is MNHNS and CDR2 SASEGT. This CDR3 is CASSELGRYQPQHF. CDR3 DNA: TGTGCCAGCAGTGAACTAGGCAGGTACCAGCCCCAGCATTTT.

The chain uses TRBV5-4 and TRBJ1-1, with D possibly TRBD1 on 6 matching bases. The germline V and J ends were trimmed by 4 bases and 1 base, with 17 bases remaining between them. This CDR3 region has 16 residues. CDR1 is SGHNT and CDR2 is YYREEE in the germline V gene (reference sequence). The CDR3 protein is CASSPGGGESNTEAFF. The CDR3, as DNA: TGTGCCAGCAGCCCCGGGGGGGGCGAGTCGAACACTGAAGCTTTCTTT.

This chain uses TRBV19 with TRBJ1-1, with 9 positions matching TRBD1. Germline loops: CDR1 LNHDA, CDR2 SQIVND (reference sequence). This CDR3 comprises 15 residues. V gave up 7 bases and J gave up 1 base; unmatched junction bases: 7. CDR3 in DNA: TGTGCCAGTACTTGGGGGACAGGGCGGAACACTGAAGCTTTCTTT. The encoded protein is CASTWGTGRNTEAFF.

This clone has only a few counts. V is TRBV5-8 and J is TRBJ2-1; D gene uncertain. The CDR3 has 11 residues. Germline assignment: CDR1 SGHTS and CDR2 YDEGEE. Trimming took off 0 bases at V and 9 bases at J, with 4 bases between the two ends. This CDR3 is CASSLVGEQFF. In DNA form, the CDR3 reads TGTGCCAGCAGCTTGGTTGGTGAGCAGTTCTTC.

This chain uses TRBV28 with TRBJ1-5, with unresolved D. With 3 bases removed from V and 3 bases from J, the gap between germline ends came to 6 bases. The CDR3 has 13 amino acids. The germline gives CDR1 MDHEN, CDR2 SYDVKM. Written as DNA, the CDR3 is TGTGCCAGCAGTTTTGACAACAATCAGCCCCAGCATTTT. Its protein product is CASSFDNNQPQHF.

The chain joins TRBV29-1 to TRBJ2-2, with a weak D call TRBD1 (5 bases). V gave up 4 bases and J gave up 0 bases, with 12 bases separating them. Germline CDR1 and CDR2: SQVTM and ANQGSEA. This CDR3 is 15 amino acids long. CDR3 in DNA: TGCAGCGTTGCTTTGGCCAGGGCGAACACCGGGGAGCTGTTTTTT. It translates to CSVALARANTGELFF.

The chain couples TRBV28 to TRBJ1-2; 8 bases align to TRBD1. The trim removed 4 bases at V and 8 bases at J, leaving 6 bases unmatched. This CDR3 is built from 13 residues. Per the germline V gene, CDR1 is MDHEN and CDR2 is SYDVKM. In DNA form, the CDR3 reads TGTGCCAGCAGTTCCGGGACAGGCCCCGGCTACACCTTC. Its protein product is CASSSGTGPGYTF.

The chain couples TRBV30 to TRBJ2-1; D not certain. The CDR3 is 14 amino acids. V lost 0 bases and J lost 3, with 9 bases in between. Germline assignment: CDR1 GTSNPN and CDR2 SVGIG (reference sequence). The CDR3 here is CAWSVLSLYNEQFF. CDR3 bases: TGTGCCTGGAGTGTGCTAAGCCTCTACAATGAGCAGTTCTTC.

This clone has just one count. The genes are TRBV5-1 and TRBJ2-3; D remains unclear. CDR1 is SGHRS and CDR2 is YFSETQ in the germline V gene. This CDR3 is 17 amino acids long. Trimming took off 0 bases at V and 2 bases at J, with 16 bases between the two ends. The CDR3 here is CASSLVPQVPDTDTQYF. Written as DNA, the CDR3 is TGCGCCAGCAGCTTGGTGCCCCAGGTGCCTGACACAGATACGCAGTATTTT.

The chain has TRBV28 and TRBJ1-3; TRBD1 might be the D (5 bases). CDR1 and CDR2 (germline): MDHEN, SYDVKM. V was clipped by 3 bases and J by 0 bases, with 12 bases between them. The length of the CDR3 is 16 residues. CDR3 bases: TGTGCCAGCAGTTTGCCGACAGTGAACTCTGGAAACACCATATATTTT. Protein sequence: CASSLPTVNSGNTIYF.

The chain employs TRBV28 and TRBJ1-4; unclear D gene. The germline V gene has CDR1 MDHEN and CDR2 SYDVKM. The CDR3 contains 12 residues. Trimming shortened V by 5 bases and J by 4 bases, and 5 bases separated the two germline ends. The CDR3 DNA sequence: TGTGCCAGCAGTAAACATAATGAAAAACTGTTTTTT. Protein sequence: CASSKHNEKLFF. The whole variable domain, remainder taken from reference TRBV28 and TRBJ1-4, is DVKVTQSSRYLVKRTGEKVFLECVQDMDHENMFWYRQDPGLGLRLIYFSYDVKMKEKGDIPEGYSVSREKKERFSLILESASTNQTSMYLCASSKHNEKLFFGSGTQLSVL.

The chain uses TRBV5-1 and TRBJ2-3, with D possibly matching TRBD2 (6 bases). The CDR3 extends over 15 amino acids. Trimming removed 4 bases from V and 4 bases from J, with 16 bases in between. CDR1 SGHRS and CDR2 YFSETQ come from the germline V gene. The CDR3: CASSPPGVLADTQYF. The CDR3 region has the DNA TGCGCCAGCAGCCCCCCGGGAGTTCTAGCAGATACGCAGTATTTT. Based on the CDR3 plus reference TRBV5-1 and TRBJ2-3, the full variable domain is KAGVTQTPRYLIKTRGQQVTLSCSPISGHRSVSWYQQTPGQGLQFLFEYFSETQRNKGNFPGRFSGRQFSNSRSEMNVSTLELGDSALYLCASSPPGVLADTQYFGPGTRLTVL.

The chain carries TRBV7-9 and TRBJ1-1; D not resolved. The CDR3 covers 13 residues. V lost 6 bases and J lost 7, with 15 bases in between. From germline, CDR1 is SEHNR and CDR2 FQNEAQ (reference sequence). The CDR3 DNA sequence: TGTGCCAGCAGTCTAGCCGGTAGCGGTGAAGCTTTCTTT. As protein: CASSLAGSGEAFF. Full variable domain (remainder filled in from reference TRBV7-9 and TRBJ1-1): DTGVSQNPRHKITKRGQNVTFRCDPISEHNRLYWYRQTLGQGPEFLTYFQNEAQLEKSRLLSDRFSAERPKGSFSTLEIQRTEQGDSAMYLCASSLAGSGEAFFGQGTRLTVV.

This chain joins TRBV21-1 and TRBJ1-5. TRBV21-1 is a recognized pseudogene. This CDR3 has 12 residues. The CDR3 sequence is CASSPKHQPQHF. In DNA form, the CDR3 reads TGTGCCAGCAGCCCGAAGCATCAGCCCCAGCATTTT.

The DNA for the CDR3 is TGTGCCAGTAGTCCCCGGTGGGCAGGACGGAACACTGAAGCTTTCTTT. Amino acids: CASSPRWAGRNTEAFF. The V gene is TRBV19, the J gene TRBJ1-1, with D uncertain. The V gene lost 5 bases and the J gene lost 1 base, with 17 bases spanning the gap. The CDR3 is 16 amino acids. Germline assignment: CDR1 LNHDA and CDR2 SQIVND (reference sequence).

The CDR3 reads CASSQTGISGANVLTF. The CDR3 DNA sequence: TGTGCCAGCAGCCAAACAGGGATCTCTGGGGCCAACGTCCTGACTTTC. V gene TRBV4-2 combines with J gene TRBJ2-6, with D possibly being TRBD1 (6 bases). V lost 2 bases and J 0 bases, leaving 8 bases between the germline ends. Per the germline V gene, CDR1 is LGHNA and CDR2 is YNFKEQ. The CDR3 covers 16 residues.

The sample holds one count of this clone. J is TRBJ1-4 and V is TRBV13; 7 positions agree with TRBD1. The CDR3 totals 16 residues. Germline V lookup: CDR1 PRHDT, CDR2 FYEKMQ (reference sequence). V gave up 4 bases and J gave up 8 bases; unmatched junction bases: 13. CDR3: CASSSYTGAGGEKLFF. The CDR3 DNA is TGTGCCAGCAGCTCCTACACAGGGGCGGGTGGGGAAAAACTGTTTTTT.

The chain employs TRBV11-3 and TRBJ2-2, with 11 positions matching TRBD2. Germline V gene data show CDR1 as SGHNT and CDR2 as YENEEA. Losses at the gene ends were 4 bases for V and 6 bases for J; bases not matched to a gene: 1. The CDR3 totals 14 residues. DNA for the CDR3: TGTGCCAGCAGCTCACTAGCGGGAGCCGGGGAGCTGTTTTTT. Its translation is CASSSLAGAGELFF.

The chain uses TRBV5-1 and TRBJ2-7, with D possibly being TRBD1 (6 bases). Germline V gene lookup returns CDR1 SGHRS and CDR2 YFSETQ. Trimming shortened V by 6 bases and J by 1 base, and 14 bases separated the two germline ends. This CDR3 has 14 amino acids. For the CDR3, the DNA is TGCGCCAGCAACCCGCTGACAGGATCCTACGAGCAGTACTTC. As protein: CASNPLTGSYEQYF.

The rearrangement links TRBV14 to TRBJ1-2; 7 bases map to TRBD1. This CDR3 spans 15 amino acids. CDR1 and CDR2 (germline): SGHDN, FVKESK. V lost 4 bases and J lost 7; bases outside the gene matches: 12. The DNA of the CDR3 is TGTGCCAGCAGCCTGCGACAGGGCCTGAGTGGTGGCTACACCTTC. Residues: CASSLRQGLSGGYTF.

CDR3 loop: CASSWTSYGYTF. The CDR3 DNA reads as TGTGCCAGCAGTTGGACATCTTATGGCTACACCTTC. The rearrangement links TRBV28 to TRBJ1-2, with D possibly TRBD1 on 5 matching bases. The length of the CDR3 is 12 residues. Germline values: CDR1 MDHEN, CDR2 SYDVKM. V gave up 4 bases and J gave up 5 bases, with 8 bases separating them.